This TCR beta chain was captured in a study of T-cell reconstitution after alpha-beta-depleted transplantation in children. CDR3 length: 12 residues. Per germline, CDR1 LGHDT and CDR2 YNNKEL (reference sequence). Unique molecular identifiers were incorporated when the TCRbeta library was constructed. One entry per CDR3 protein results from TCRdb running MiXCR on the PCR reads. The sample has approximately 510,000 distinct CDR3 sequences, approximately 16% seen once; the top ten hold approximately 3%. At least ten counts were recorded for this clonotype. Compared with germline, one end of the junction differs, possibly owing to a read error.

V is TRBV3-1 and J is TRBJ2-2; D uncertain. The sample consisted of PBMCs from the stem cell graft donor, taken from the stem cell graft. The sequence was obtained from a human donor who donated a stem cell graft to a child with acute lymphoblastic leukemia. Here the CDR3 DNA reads TGTGCCAGCAGTCAAGGGCCCGGGGAGCTGTTTTTT. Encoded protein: CASSQGPGELFF.